The following is a TCR beta chain sequence with its context. No antigen is known for it. This record belongs to a study of OX40 agonist ivuxolimab in advanced cancers. This CDR3 contains 16 residues. In germline, CDR1 is SGHNT, CDR2 YENEEA. The V end was cut by 0 bases, the J end by 7 bases, with 19 bases between. TCRdb's copy holds only in-frame clones and misses some; the assay was immunoSEQ multiplex PCR. The sample records more than 65,000 clones, approximately 90% being singletons. Broader study findings: Among the least clonally expanded were partial responders at 0.1-3.0 mg/kg.

The V and J genes are TRBV11-3 and TRBJ2-7; no reliable D call. The clonotype comes from an adult with an advanced solid tumor such as melanoma, head and neck, liver or kidney cancer. The starting material was CD4+ or CD8+ T cells sorted from blood, obtained in a trial of the OX40 agonist ivuxolimab. The CDR3 is CASSLDPVGGLKEQYF. CDR3 nucleotide sequence: TGTGCCAGCAGCTTAGATCCGGTAGGCGGTTTGAAGGAGCAGTACTTC. Variable domain in full (rest from reference TRBV11-3 and TRBJ2-7): EAGVVQSPRYKIIEKKQPVAFWCNPISGHNTLYWYLQNLGQGPELLIRYENEEAVDDSQLPKDRFSAERLKGVDSTLKIQPAELGDSAVYLCASSLDPVGGLKEQYFGPGTRLTVT.